The present entry profiles one T cell receptor (beta chain) with its context. The CDR3 is 15 amino acids. Germline V gives CDR1 SEHNR, CDR2 FQNEAQ (reference sequence). After removal of 3 bases from V and 2 bases from J, the junction contained 3 bases not matched to a gene. This specimen belongs to a study of cytomegalovirus exposure and HLA in healthy donors. Across the whole study: In a previous analysis, around 120 million unique TCR beta sequences were found from some 180 million T cells.

All the people who gave samples were healthy bone marrow donors. PCR primers comprised 60 Vbeta and 13 Jbeta primers. Method: immunoSEQ multiplex PCR; TCRdb's copy keeps in-frame clones and lacks some. Here the sample spans some 200,000 clones, 70% to 85% being singletons. The sequence derives from a boy under 10 years old in good health and CMV-seronegative. Input material: PBMCs. The chain carries TRBV7-9 and TRBJ1-5; 8 bases map to TRBD1. DNA for the CDR3: TGTGCCAGCAGCTTGGACAGGGTTGGCAATCAGCCCCAGCATTTT. Its translation is CASSLDRVGNQPQHF. Variable domain in full (rest from reference TRBV7-9 and TRBJ1-5): DTGVSQNPRHKITKRGQNVTFRCDPISEHNRLYWYRQTLGQGPEFLTYFQNEAQLEKSRLLSDRFSAERPKGSFSTLEIQRTEQGDSAMYLCASSLDRVGNQPQHFGDGTRLSIL.